This TCR beta chain was identified during a study of blood T cell repertoires in COVID-19. This clone is a singleton in its sample. Other DNA sequences in the sample encode the same CDR3. The CDR3 totals 14 residues. V lost 2 bases to trimming and J lost 4 bases; unmatched junction nucleotides: 4. CDR1 SGDLS and CDR2 YYNGEE come from the germline V gene. The data were produced by immunoSEQ multiplex PCR, yet TCRdb's version contains in-frame clones alone and is incomplete. Seen here are more than 120,000 clones, about 91% observed once, and the top ten hold roughly 30%. This TCR was recovered from a human donor in a cohort sampled during active COVID-19. The rearrangement joins TRBV9 to TRBJ2-7; TRBD1 aligns across 9 bases. The specimen was peripheral blood. CDR3 loop: CASSVGQGAYEQYF. CDR3 DNA: TGTGCCAGCAGCGTGGGACAGGGAGCGTACGAGCAGTACTTC. The full variable domain, in which reference TRBV9 and TRBJ2-7 provide the parts outside the CDR3, is DSGVTQTPKHLITATGQRVTLRCSPRSGDLSVYWYQQSLDQGLQFLIQYYNGEERAKGNILERFSAQQFPDLHSELNLSSLELGDSALYFCASSVGQGAYEQYFGPGTRLTVT.